Following are 6 T cell receptor beta chains from one sample sequenced in a study of blood T cell repertoires in COVID-19. Assay: immunoSEQ multiplex PCR; the TCRdb copy retains only in-frame clones and omits some. The data contain 130,000 or so clones, 82% of them singletons. The specimen was peripheral blood. Source of these receptors: a human donor in a cohort sampled during active COVID-19.

This chain joins TRBV6-2 or TRBV6-3 and TRBJ2-5, with 11 bases lining up with TRBD2. The germline V gene has CDR1 MNHEY and CDR2 SVGEGT. The ends lost 0 bases at V and 5 bases at J; junction bases unmatched: 14. The CDR3 contains 19 residues. This chain's CDR3 is CASSYSKASGGRLYETQYF. The DNA for the CDR3 is TGTGCCAGCAGTTACTCGAAGGCTAGCGGGGGGCGCCTATATGAGACCCAGTACTTC.

In this sample, this clone turned up a few times. CDR3 in amino acids: CASSGGPRWDLDGYTF. In nucleotides, the CDR3 is TGTGCCAGCAGCGGCGGGCCTCGATGGGATTTAGATGGCTACACCTTC. The chain is built from TRBV5-6 and TRBJ1-2, with D hard to call. CDR3 length equals 16 residues. Germline assignment: CDR1 SGHDT and CDR2 YYEEEE. Between the trimmed V and J ends, which lost 4 bases and 6 bases, there was a span of 22 bases.

The gene calls are TRBV10-1 and TRBJ1-5; the match to TRBD1 covers 8 bases. The germline V gene has CDR1 WNHNN and CDR2 SYGVQD (reference sequence). V lost 9 bases and J lost 0; bases outside the gene matches: 4. This CDR3 region has 14 residues. DNA of the CDR3: TGCGCCAGGGACAGGGTATATAGCAATCAGCCCCAGCATTTT. Translating it yields CARDRVYSNQPQHF.

The chain carries TRBV27 and TRBJ2-5; 9 bases fit TRBD1. Germline assignment: CDR1 MNHEY and CDR2 SMNVEV (reference sequence). J was trimmed by 9 bases and V by 4 bases; bases with no gene match: 9. The CDR3 consists of 14 residues. The CDR3 loop is CASSSTGGPNPQYF. The CDR3 DNA is TGTGCCAGCAGTTCAACAGGGGGCCCCAACCCCCAGTACTTC.

This chain connects TRBV4-1 to TRBJ2-2; possible D gene TRBD1, 6 bases. Germline assignment: CDR1 MGHRA and CDR2 YSYEKL. The CDR3 consists of 16 residues. The V and J ends lost 3 bases and 6 bases respectively, with 17 bases between them. The CDR3 loop is CASSQAEGVFAGELFF. The CDR3 DNA sequence: TGCGCCAGCAGCCAGGCCGAGGGGGTATTCGCCGGGGAGCTGTTTTTT.

This chain links TRBV11-2 with TRBJ1-1, with D possibly TRBD1 on 6 matching bases. Germline V gives CDR1 SGHAT, CDR2 FQNNGV. V lost 3 bases and J lost 2, with 10 bases in between. This CDR3 comprises 14 residues. CDR3 coding DNA: TGTGCCAGCAGCTTTCAAGGGGGAAACACTGAAGCTTTCTTT. Encoded protein: CASSFQGGNTEAFF.